A selection of T cell receptor beta chains follows, all from one sample in a study of cytomegalovirus exposure and HLA in healthy donors. Assay: immunoSEQ multiplex PCR; the TCRdb copy retains only in-frame clones and omits some. The sample holds some 170,000 clones, 55% to 75% seen once. Material for sequencing was PBMCs. The receptor set was obtained from a human donor in good health. CDR3s include the opening cysteine and the closing phenylalanine or tryptophan. D genes are given only for firm matches. Some rows have no size entry. The others give once, few or many, or a class for an expanded clone.

>TRBD2|TRBV5-4|TRBJ2-7|NA
CASSYGTSIYEQYF
TGTGCCAGCAGCTACGGGACTAGCATCTACGAGCAGTACTTC
>NA|TRBV9|TRBJ2-2|NA
CASSVADTQPGELFF
TGTGCCAGCAGCGTAGCGGACACCCAACCCGGGGAGCTGTTTTTT
>TRBD2|TRBV6-5|TRBJ2-1|NA
CASSLGGGRNEQFF
TGTGCCAGCAGTTTGGGGGGGGGTCGCAATGAGCAGTTCTTC
>TRBD2|TRBV9|TRBJ2-7|NA
CASSVDPAGFYEQYF
TGTGCCAGCAGCGTAGACCCAGCGGGATTCTACGAGCAGTACTTC
>NA|TRBV27|TRBJ1-2|NA
CASRPKTGSNYGYTF
TGTGCCAGCAGGCCTAAGACAGGTTCTAACTATGGCTACACCTTC
>NA|TRBV4-2|TRBJ2-7|NA
CASSFNAGDSSYEQYF
TGTGCCAGCAGCTTCAATGCCGGTGATAGCTCCTACGAGCAGTACTTC
>TRBD2|TRBV4-1|TRBJ2-5|few
CASSPGLAGVIETQYF
TGCGCCAGCAGCCCTGGACTAGCGGGGGTAATAGAGACCCAGTACTTC
>TRBD2|TRBV9|TRBJ2-3|NA
CASSAALSSGGYTDTQYF
TGTGCCAGCAGCGCCGCCCTCTCTAGCGGGGGATACACAGATACGCAGTATTTT
>TRBD1|TRBV4-1|TRBJ1-1|NA
CASSRPGTGTFF
TGCGCCAGCAGCCGACCCGGGACAGGGACTTTCTTT
>NA|TRBV10-1|TRBJ2-3|NA
CASSGGRSSTDTQYF
TGCGCCAGCAGTGGAGGCAGATCTAGCACAGATACGCAGTATTTT
>NA|TRBV4-3|TRBJ2-7|once
CASSQDIRDYEQYF
TGCGCCAGCAGCCAAGATATACGGGACTACGAGCAGTACTTC
>TRBD1|TRBV5-1|TRBJ2-7|few
CASSLLGTGGWYF
TGCGCCAGCAGCTTGCTTGGGACAGGGGGCTGGTACTTC
>TRBD1|TRBV19|TRBJ1-2|few
CASNPRQGNGYTF
TGTGCCAGTAATCCCCGACAGGGTAATGGCTACACCTTC
>NA|TRBV27|TRBJ2-1|NA
CASSLRAGVYNEQFF
TGTGCCAGCAGTTTACGGGCAGGGGTATACAATGAGCAGTTCTTC
>NA|TRBV5-7|TRBJ1-5|NA
CASSVNRCNQPQHF
TGTGCCAGCAGCGTCAACAGATGCAATCAGCCCCAGCATTTT
>NA|TRBV4-3|TRBJ2-7|NA
CASSQEYGAYEQYF
TGCGCCAGCAGCCAAGAGTACGGAGCCTACGAGCAGTACTTC
>NA|TRBV7-9|TRBJ1-2|NA
CSSSLPPDGYTF
TGTTCCAGCAGCTTACCTCCGGATGGCTACACCTTC
>NA|TRBV7-9|TRBJ2-2|few
CASSLGQNTGELFF
TGTGCCAGCAGCTTAGGACAGAACACCGGGGAGCTGTTTTTT
>NA|TRBV27|TRBJ1-1|once
CASSSDSSEAFF
TGTGCCAGCAGTTCGGACAGTTCTGAAGCTTTCTTT
>TRBD2|TRBV27|TRBJ2-1|NA
CASSIVTSGGEQFF
TGTGCCAGCAGTATCGTGACTAGCGGGGGTGAGCAGTTCTTC
>NA|TRBV5-4|TRBJ1-2|NA
CASSLVTGGYTF
TGTGCCAGCAGCTTGGTCACAGGGGGCTACACCTTC
>NA|TRBV5-6|TRBJ1-1|NA
CASSLKVGGLLNTEAFF
TGTGCCAGCAGTCTAAAGGTGGGGGGACTATTGAACACTGAAGCTTTCTTT
>NA|TRBV19|TRBJ1-1|once
CASSIAENTEAFF
TGTGCCAGTAGTATTGCGGAAAACACTGAAGCTTTCTTT
>NA|TRBV4-2|TRBJ1-1|few
CASSPTGGGTEAFF
TGTGCCAGCAGCCCGACGGGGGGAGGGACTGAAGCTTTCTTT
>NA|TRBV7-6|TRBJ1-2|NA
CASSLGQNTNYGYTF
TGTGCCAGCAGCTTAGGCCAGAACACTAACTATGGCTACACCTTC
>TRBD2|TRBV4-2|TRBJ2-1|few
CASSQEGVAGLYNEQFF
TGTGCCAGCAGCCAAGAAGGAGTAGCGGGATTGTACAATGAGCAGTTCTTC
>NA|TRBV7-9|TRBJ1-6|NA
CASSFNQVNSPLHF
TGTGCCAGCAGCTTTAATCAGGTTAATTCACCCCTCCACTTT
>TRBD1|TRBV18|TRBJ1-2|NA
CASSPDRGRRGYTF
TGTGCCAGCTCACCGGACAGGGGGCGGAGGGGCTACACCTTC
>TRBD1|TRBV5-4|TRBJ1-6|NA
CASSRDRDNSPLHF
TGTGCCAGCAGCAGGGACAGGGACAATTCACCCCTCCACTTT
>NA|TRBV11-3|TRBJ2-2|NA
CASSLDPYTGELFF
TGTGCCAGCAGCTTAGATCCGTACACCGGGGAGCTGTTTTTT
>TRBD2|TRBV27|TRBJ2-3|NA
CASSPSGGGPDTQYF
TGTGCCAGCAGCCCGAGCGGGGGGGGGCCAGATACGCAGTATTTT
>NA|TRBV5-6|TRBJ1-1|NA
CASSFAGNTEAFF
TGTGCCAGCAGCTTTGCGGGAAACACTGAAGCTTTCTTT
>NA|TRBV9|TRBJ1-5|once
CASSKGVQSQPQHF
TGTGCCAGCAGCAAGGGGGTCCAATCCCAGCCCCAGCATTTT
>NA|TRBV7-3|TRBJ2-5|NA
CASSLGTEETQYF
TGTGCCAGCAGCTTAGGCACCGAAGAGACCCAGTACTTC
>TRBD2|TRBV5-1|TRBJ2-5|NA
CASSFNSGGPEETQYF
TGCGCCAGCAGCTTTAATAGCGGGGGGCCTGAAGAGACCCAGTACTTC
>NA|TRBV7-9|TRBJ1-2|NA
CASSLGQFYGYTF
TGTGCCAGCAGCTTAGGGCAGTTCTATGGCTACACCTTC
>NA|TRBV5-4|TRBJ2-3|NA
CASSWISGSTDTQYF
TGTGCCAGCAGCTGGATAAGCGGAAGCACAGATACGCAGTATTTT
>NA|TRBV7-2|TRBJ2-3|NA
CASSFSHTDTQYF
TGTGCCAGCAGCTTTTCCCACACAGATACGCAGTATTTT
>NA|TRBV29-1|TRBJ2-3|NA
CSVGEWTVASTDTQYF
TGCAGCGTTGGGGAGTGGACGGTTGCTAGCACAGATACGCAGTATTTT
>TRBD1|TRBV5-4|TRBJ2-7|NA
CASSLRDRGRDEQYF
TGTGCCAGCAGCCTCCGGGACAGGGGGAGGGACGAGCAGTACTTC
>TRBD2|TRBV2|TRBJ2-5|NA
CAGSSGGPGETQYF
TGTGCCGGCTCTAGCGGGGGTCCGGGGGAGACCCAGTACTTC
>NA|TRBV27|TRBJ2-1|few
CASSLSQGSYNEQFF
TGTGCCAGCAGTTTATCCCAGGGCTCCTACAATGAGCAGTTCTTC
>NA|TRBV7-2|TRBJ2-3|NA
CASSSGGGGPLPTDTQYF
TGTGCCAGCAGCTCTGGAGGGGGGGGGCCTCTCCCAACAGATACGCAGTATTTT